The 29 T cell receptor beta chains presented below share a single source sample, sequenced in a study of identifying expanded T cells in peripheral blood. Produced via immunoSEQ multiplex PCR; TCRdb's table is partial and in-frame only. Of about 94,000 clones in the sample, nearly 90% are singletons; the top ten hold 5.5% to 7%. Sequencing used blood. Receptors originate from a person aged 18-70 years in good health.

The chain recombines TRBV30 with TRBJ1-2, with a possible D match to TRBD1 (5 bases). Germline-derived CDR1 and CDR2 are GTSNPN and SVGIG (reference sequence). V was cut by 0 bases and J by 6 bases, with 14 bases left in between. This CDR3 contains 14 residues. CDR3: CAWSVQAGLHGYTF. DNA of the CDR3: TGTGCCTGGAGTGTACAGGCGGGGTTGCATGGCTACACCTTC.

This clone was seen a single time. The rearrangement uses TRBV6-5 and TRBJ1-2, with a tentative D call TRBD1 (5 bases). The CDR3 sequence is 13 residues long. Germline CDR1 is MNHEY and CDR2 is SVGAGI. V was trimmed by 0 bases and J by 7 bases, leaving 9 bases between them. The CDR3 protein is CASSYSQGAGYTF. CDR3 in DNA: TGTGCCAGCAGTTACTCGCAGGGAGCTGGCTACACCTTC.

The V and J genes are TRBV13 and TRBJ2-1; D is undetermined. Germline CDR1 is PRHDT and CDR2 is FYEKMQ (reference sequence). V dropped 3 bases and J dropped 3 bases, with 9 bases sitting between them. CDR3 size: 14 residues. The CDR3: CASSLRADYNEQFF. The CDR3 DNA reads as TGTGCCAGCAGCTTGAGAGCTGACTACAATGAGCAGTTCTTC.

The J gene is TRBJ1-2, the V gene TRBV2; D is unclear. Looked up from germline, CDR1 is SNHLY and CDR2 is FYNNEI. The CDR3 length is 13 residues. V lost 5 bases to trimming and J lost 3 bases, with 10 bases between them. CDR3 sequence: CASSLPAHYGYTF. The CDR3, as DNA: TGTGCCAGCAGTTTGCCAGCCCACTATGGCTACACCTTC.

The rearrangement uses TRBV13 and TRBJ1-2, with TRBD1 matching 7 bases. CDR3 length: 16 residues. The germline gives CDR1 PRHDT, CDR2 FYEKMQ (reference sequence). V trimming: 5 bases; J trimming: 4 bases; junction bases outside the gene matches: 13. In DNA form, the CDR3 reads TGTGCCAGCAGCCTGCTCTACCTACAGGGGATCTATGGCTACACCTTC. Protein product: CASSLLYLQGIYGYTF.

The rearrangement links TRBV13 to TRBJ1-2, with D unclear. The V gene lost 0 bases and the J gene lost 3 bases, with 8 bases spanning the gap. Germline V gene sequence: CDR1 PRHDT, CDR2 FYEKMQ (reference sequence). The CDR3 contains 14 residues. This chain's CDR3 is CASSLGGRDYGYTF. In DNA form, the CDR3 reads TGTGCCAGCAGCTTAGGGGGCCGGGACTATGGCTACACCTTC.

The chain has TRBV6-6 and TRBJ1-1; possible D gene TRBD1, 5 bases. Per germline, CDR1 MNHNY and CDR2 SVGAGI (reference sequence). Trimming pared 6 bases from V and 0 bases from J, leaving 11 bases between. The CDR3 covers 14 residues. CDR3 sequence reads: CASRAWGVNTEAFF. In DNA, the CDR3 is TGTGCCAGCAGGGCCTGGGGGGTGAACACTGAAGCTTTCTTT.

V is TRBV6-5 and J is TRBJ1-2; 7 bases line up with TRBD1. CDR1 is MNHEY and CDR2 is SVGAGI in the germline V gene. The V and J ends lost 4 bases and 4 bases, in that order; junction bases with no gene match: 9. The CDR3 loop spans 15 amino acids. CDR3 protein: CASSSRTGGLYGYTF. As DNA, the CDR3 is TGTGCCAGCAGTTCGAGGACAGGAGGACTCTATGGCTACACCTTC.

The chain is built from TRBV6-5 and TRBJ1-4; 7 nucleotides line up with TRBD1. The V gene's germline CDR1 is MNHEY and CDR2 SVGAGI. The CDR3 extends over 15 amino acids. V shed 5 bases, J shed 9 bases, and the junction held 12 bases outside the gene matches. This CDR3 is CASSGKDRDPKKLFF. The CDR3 DNA reads TGTGCCAGCAGTGGCAAAGACAGGGACCCTAAAAAACTGTTTTTT.

This chain links TRBV27 with TRBJ2-7; D remains ambiguous. Trimming left V 2 bases short and J 4 bases short, with 12 bases between. The CDR3 extends over 14 amino acids. Per germline, CDR1 MNHEY and CDR2 SMNVEV (reference sequence). The chain's CDR3 is CASSLHGLGYEQYF. The DNA for the CDR3 is TGTGCCAGCAGTTTACACGGGCTGGGTTACGAGCAGTACTTC.

The table lists this clone with a few counts. The chain uses TRBV2 and TRBJ1-2, with 7 nucleotides matching TRBD1. Germline CDR1 SNHLY, CDR2 FYNNEI. V was pared by 1 base and J by 8 bases, with 4 bases of the junction left unmatched. This CDR3 contains 13 residues. CDR3 region: CASSEGTGIGYTF. For the CDR3, the DNA is TGTGCCAGCAGTGAAGGGACAGGAATAGGCTACACCTTC. Using reference TRBV2 and TRBJ1-2 for the parts outside the CDR3, the full variable domain is EPEVTQTPSHQVTQMGQEVILRCVPISNHLYFYWYRQILGQKVEFLVSFYNNEISEKSEIFDDQFSVERPDGSNFTLKIRSTKLEDSAMYFCASSEGTGIGYTFGSGTRLTVV.

For the CDR3, the DNA is TGTGCCAGAAGCTTGCTCAGAAGGAATTCACCCCTCCACTTT. Translation: CARSLLRRNSPLHF. The gene calls are TRBV5-3 and TRBJ1-6; unclear D gene. TRBV5-3 is sorted into the ORF group, with uncertain function. This CDR3 region has 14 residues. Trimming removed 1 base from V and 7 bases from J, with 9 bases in between.

The rearrangement links TRBV7-9 to TRBJ2-1, with D hard to call. Germline loops: CDR1 SEHNR, CDR2 FQNEAQ (reference sequence). The CDR3 is made up of 13 amino acids. Trimming removed 3 bases at V and 9 bases at J, with 12 bases between. This CDR3 is CASSLGWPSEQFF. CDR3 sequence (DNA): TGTGCCAGCAGCTTGGGATGGCCCAGTGAGCAGTTCTTC.

This chain links TRBV5-1 with TRBJ2-7; D possibly matches TRBD1 or TRBD2 (5 bases each). Trimming pared 4 bases from V and 7 bases from J, leaving 18 bases between. This CDR3 contains 14 residues. Germline V lookup: CDR1 SGHRS, CDR2 YFSETQ. The CDR3 loop is CASSLLRDPKEQYF. The CDR3 DNA reads TGCGCCAGCAGCCTCCTCCGGGACCCCAAAGAGCAGTACTTC.

V and J are TRBV5-6 and TRBJ2-5; D gene unclear. The V and J ends lost 7 bases and 2 bases respectively, with 6 bases between them. Germline V CDR1 and CDR2: SGHDT, YYEEEE. This CDR3 region has 11 residues. This chain's CDR3 is CASGEQETQYF. DNA of the CDR3: TGTGCCAGCGGGGAACAAGAGACCCAGTACTTC.

This chain links TRBV4-2 with TRBJ2-2; 7 bases match TRBD1. CDR1 is LGHNA, CDR2 YNFKEQ, per germline. Germline trimming cut 2 bases from V and 5 bases from J; bases unmatched to any gene: 8. The CDR3 extends over 16 amino acids. The CDR3 nucleotides read TGTGCCAGCAGCCAAAGTGTCGACAGGGTTACCGGGGAGCTGTTTTTT. This translates into CASSQSVDRVTGELFF.

The V gene is TRBV2, the J gene TRBJ1-2, with D perhaps matching TRBD1 (5 bases). This CDR3 is 14 amino acids long. CDR1 is SNHLY, CDR2 FYNNEI, per germline. V was clipped by 8 bases and J by 3 bases, with 16 bases between them. In DNA, the CDR3 is TGTGCCAGCGTCTTTTCGGGGGACGACTATGGCTACACCTTC. It translates to CASVFSGDDYGYTF.

This chain links TRBV7-6 with TRBJ2-2; 9 positions agree with TRBD2. Per germline, CDR1 SGHVS and CDR2 FNYEAQ. V lost 5 bases to trimming and J lost 1 base; unmatched junction nucleotides: 8. CDR3 length: 17 residues. CDR3: CASSKNSLAGNTGELFF. The CDR3 bases are TGTGCCAGCAGCAAAAACTCACTAGCGGGGAACACCGGGGAGCTGTTTTTT. Using reference TRBV7-6 and TRBJ2-2 for the parts outside the CDR3, the full variable domain is GAGVSQSPRYKVTKRGQDVALRCDPISGHVSLYWYRQALGQGPEFLTYFNYEAQQDKSGLPNDRFSAERPEGSISTLTIQRTEQRDSAMYRCASSKNSLAGNTGELFFGEGSRLTVL.

This chain joins TRBV30 and TRBJ2-3; 7 nucleotides match TRBD2. The CDR3 sequence is 16 residues long. CDR1 and CDR2 from the germline V gene are GTSNPN and SVGIG (reference sequence). V dropped 3 bases and J dropped 0; count of bases not matched to a gene: 9. In DNA form, the CDR3 reads TGTGCCTGGAGCGCCGCCAGCGGGATTAGCACAGATACGCAGTATTTT. Translated: CAWSAASGISTDTQYF.

The chain uses TRBV5-1 and TRBJ2-2; 10 positions match TRBD2. V trimming: 5 bases; J trimming: 5 bases; junction bases outside the gene matches: 12. Germline loops: CDR1 SGHRS, CDR2 YFSETQ. The CDR3 sequence is 17 residues long. CDR3 in amino acids: CASRLGLAGVRTGELFF. CDR3 coding DNA: TGCGCCAGCAGACTCGGGCTAGCGGGAGTGCGGACCGGGGAGCTGTTTTTT. The entire variable domain, with the rest obtained from reference TRBV5-1 and TRBJ2-2, is as follows: KAGVTQTPRYLIKTRGQQVTLSCSPISGHRSVSWYQQTPGQGLQFLFEYFSETQRNKGNFPGRFSGRQFSNSRSEMNVSTLELGDSALYLCASRLGLAGVRTGELFFGEGSRLTVL.

The chain uses TRBV5-1 and TRBJ2-7, with D unresolved. Between the trimmed V and J ends, which lost 7 bases and 6 bases, there was a span of 17 bases. The CDR3 loop spans 13 amino acids. In germline, CDR1 is SGHRS, CDR2 YFSETQ. The CDR3 nucleotides are TGCGCCAGCTCCAGGACCGGCTTTGGCGAGCAGTACTTC. Protein sequence: CASSRTGFGEQYF.

This chain connects TRBV11-2 to TRBJ1-1; the D gene is possibly TRBD1 (5 bases). Germline CDR1 SGHAT, CDR2 FQNNGV. The germline V and J ends were trimmed by 2 bases and 1 base, with 11 bases remaining between them. This CDR3 has 15 residues. The CDR3 reads CASSLTPTANTEAFF. The CDR3 nucleotides read TGTGCCAGCAGCTTAACCCCGACAGCGAACACTGAAGCTTTCTTT.

The rearrangement joins TRBV30 to TRBJ1-5, with a weak D call TRBD1 (5 bases). V was clipped by 3 bases and J by 4 bases, with 10 bases between them. CDR1 GTSNPN and CDR2 SVGIG come from the germline V gene (reference sequence). This CDR3 is 13 amino acids long. The CDR3 DNA follows: TGTGCCTGGAGCGGGACGAGAAATCAGCCCCAGCATTTT. Its protein is CAWSGTRNQPQHF.

This chain connects TRBV15 to TRBJ1-5, with D possibly matching TRBD1 (6 bases). The CDR3 is made up of 15 amino acids. Per the germline V gene, CDR1 is LNHNV and CDR2 is YYDKDF (reference sequence). V lost 2 bases and J lost 7, with 15 bases in between. The CDR3 bases are TGTGCCACCAGCAGAAACAGGGTTCTAAGGCAGCCCCAGCATTTT. It encodes CATSRNRVLRQPQHF.

The V and J genes are TRBV27 and TRBJ2-1; TRBD2 aligns across 13 bases. CDR3 length: 19 residues. Germline lookup yields CDR1 MNHEY and CDR2 SMNVEV (reference sequence). The V and J ends lost 1 base and 5 bases, in that order; junction bases with no gene match: 11. The CDR3 sequence: CASSLFPTTGLAGNNEQFF. DNA for the CDR3: TGTGCCAGCAGTTTATTCCCCACGACGGGACTAGCGGGAAACAATGAGCAGTTCTTC.

V is TRBV19 and J is TRBJ2-7, with 7 bases aligning to TRBD2. V gave up 4 bases and J gave up 5 bases; unmatched junction bases: 8. CDR1 LNHDA and CDR2 SQIVND come from the germline V gene (reference sequence). There are 14 residues in the CDR3. Here the CDR3 DNA reads TGTGCCAGTAGTACCATGACTAGCCGCAACGAGCAGTACTTC. This encodes CASSTMTSRNEQYF.

The chain combines TRBV7-9 with TRBJ1-1; D is perhaps TRBD1 (5 bases). The V and J ends lost 5 bases and 0 bases respectively, with 13 bases between them. The CDR3 has 15 amino acids. CDR1 and CDR2 (germline): SEHNR, FQNEAQ (reference sequence). CDR3 in amino acids: CASSPYRGVNTEAFF. The CDR3, as DNA: TGTGCCAGCAGCCCTTACAGAGGGGTGAACACTGAAGCTTTCTTT. Variable domain in full (rest from reference TRBV7-9 and TRBJ1-1): DTGVSQNPRHKITKRGQNVTFRCDPISEHNRLYWYRQTLGQGPEFLTYFQNEAQLEKSRLLSDRFSAERPKGSFSTLEIQRTEQGDSAMYLCASSPYRGVNTEAFFGQGTRLTVV.

The chain is built from TRBV28 and TRBJ2-7; the match to TRBD2 covers 10 bases. Trimming took 7 bases from V and 6 from J; bases not matched to a gene: 12. Looked up from germline, CDR1 is MDHEN and CDR2 is SYDVKM. There are 15 residues in the CDR3. The CDR3 sequence is CASNIPGLASTEQYF. In DNA, the CDR3 is TGTGCCAGCAATATTCCGGGACTAGCGTCTACCGAGCAGTACTTC.

The chain links TRBV29-1 to TRBJ1-1; tentatively, D is TRBD1 (6 bases). Germline lookup yields CDR1 SQVTM and CDR2 ANQGSEA. V shed 4 bases and J shed 6 bases, with 9 bases lying between them. The CDR3 covers 11 residues. CDR3 in amino acids: CSVVGAAEAFF. The CDR3, as DNA: TGCAGCGTTGTGGGGGCAGCTGAAGCTTTCTTT. Looking up the rest from reference TRBV29-1 and TRBJ1-1 gives the full variable domain: SAVISQKPSRDICQRGTSLTIQCQVDSQVTMMFWYRQQPGQSLTLIATANQGSEATYESGFVIDKFPISRPNLTFSTLTVSNMSPEDSSIYLCSVVGAAEAFFGQGTRLTVV.